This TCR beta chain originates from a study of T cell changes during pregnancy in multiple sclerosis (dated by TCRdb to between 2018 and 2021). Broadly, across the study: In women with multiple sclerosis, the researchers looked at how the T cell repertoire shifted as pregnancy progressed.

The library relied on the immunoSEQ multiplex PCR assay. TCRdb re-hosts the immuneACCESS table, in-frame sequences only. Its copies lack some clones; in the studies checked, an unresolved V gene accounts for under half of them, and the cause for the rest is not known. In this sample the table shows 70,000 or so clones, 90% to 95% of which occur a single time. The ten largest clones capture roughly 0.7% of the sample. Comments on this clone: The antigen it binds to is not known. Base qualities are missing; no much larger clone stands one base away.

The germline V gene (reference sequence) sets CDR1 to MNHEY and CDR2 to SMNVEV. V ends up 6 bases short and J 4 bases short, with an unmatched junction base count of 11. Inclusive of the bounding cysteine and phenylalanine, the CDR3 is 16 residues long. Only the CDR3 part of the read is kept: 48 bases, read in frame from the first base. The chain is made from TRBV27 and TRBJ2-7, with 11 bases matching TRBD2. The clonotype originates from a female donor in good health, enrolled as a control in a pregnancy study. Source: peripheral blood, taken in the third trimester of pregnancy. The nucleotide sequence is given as TGTGCCAGCAGATCCCGGTGGGCTAGCGGGAGGTACGAGCAGTACTTC. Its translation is CASRSRWASGRYEQYF.